Listed below are T cell receptor beta chains from one sample, sequenced in a study of control samples from healthy donors and cancer patients. Libraries were prepared by immunoSEQ multiplex PCR; TCRdb keeps only in-frame clonotypes and omits some of them. The sample lists 150,000 to 200,000 clones, 80% to 95% occurring once. Specimen: blood. The receptor set was obtained from a man aged 18 to 30 in good health. The CDR3 runs from the conserved cysteine through the conserved F or W. The D gene is left open where the match is weak. The size field is filled for only some rows; it gives once, few, many or a size class.

>.|TRBV27|.|TRBJ2-1
TGTGCCAGCAGCCCGGGACCGTACAATGAGCAGTTCTTC
CASSPGPYNEQFF
>.|TRBV9|.|TRBJ2-7
TGTGCCAGCAGCCCCCCTTCGGGTAGCCACGAGCAGTACTTC
CASSPPSGSHEQYF
>TRBD2|TRBV5-1|.|TRBJ2-5
TGCGCCAGCAGCCGACGGACTAGCGGGCAAGAGACCCAGTACTTC
CASSRRTSGQETQYF
>.|TRBV5-1|once|TRBJ2-1
TGCGCCAGCACCTTGCTGGGGGGCGGGAATGAGCAGTTCTTC
CASTLLGGGNEQFF
>TRBD1|TRBV6-1|once|TRBJ2-7
TGTGCCAGCAGTGAAGGGGGGACAGGGGTCGCCTACGAGCAGTACTTC
CASSEGGTGVAYEQYF
>.|TRBV20-1|.|TRBJ1-5
TGCAGTGCTAGTTCGGGGGGGGAGCCCCAGCATTTT
CSASSGGEPQHF
>TRBD1|TRBV12-5|.|TRBJ2-1
TGTGCTAGTGGTTTTGACAGGGTAGGGGATGAGTTCTTC
CASGFDRVGDEFF
>TRBD1|TRBV5-6|.|TRBJ2-1
TGTGCCAGCAGCTTGTGGGACAGGGAAAATGAGCAGTTCTTC
CASSLWDRENEQFF
>TRBD1|TRBV30|.|TRBJ1-2
TGTGCCTGGAGTGAGTACAGGGGATTGTATGGCTACACCTTC
CAWSEYRGLYGYTF
>.|TRBV5-8|.|TRBJ1-2
TGTGCCAGCAGCTTCAAGGACAGACTATATGGCTACACCTTC
CASSFKDRLYGYTF
>.|TRBV28|.|TRBJ1-1
TGTGCCAGCAGTTTACCAAAGCTTAACACTGAAGCTTTCTTT
CASSLPKLNTEAFF
>.|TRBV18|.|TRBJ2-6
TGTGCCAGCTCACCAAGCAGAGGACCCATGAGTAGCTCTGGGGCCAACGTCCTGACTTTC
CASSPSRGPMSSSGANVLTF
>.|TRBV24-1|once|TRBJ1-1
TGTGCCACCAGTGATTTGAGGAAAGCTTTCTTT
CATSDLRKAFF
>TRBD1|TRBV24-1|.|TRBJ2-3
TGTGCCACCGCAGGGGGCTATAGCACAGATACGCAGTATTTT
CATAGGYSTDTQYF
>.|TRBV7-9|.|TRBJ1-4
TGTGCCAGCAGCCCCACCATGGGGAAACTGTTTTTT
CASSPTMGKLFF
>.|TRBV5-1|.|TRBJ2-4
TGCGCCAGCAGCCTCCGGGACGGAGAAAACATTCAGTACTTC
CASSLRDGENIQYF
>.|TRBV3-1/TRBV3-2|.|TRBJ1-6
TGTGCCAGCAGCCAAGAGAGGGGAGTACGGAATAATTCACCCCTCCACTTT
CASSQERGVRNNSPLHF
>.|TRBV25-1|.|TRBJ1-2
TGTGCCAGCAGTGCAGGGCTCAACTATGGCTACACCTTC
CASSAGLNYGYTF
>.|TRBV6-1|.|TRBJ2-3
TGTGCCAGCAGTGGCTTCTGGGGGGGCAGCATCAGCACAGATACGCAGTATTTT
CASSGFWGGSISTDTQYF
>TRBD1|TRBV18|.|TRBJ1-4
TGTGCCAGCTCACCCCGGACAGGGGCTAATGAAAAACTGTTTTTT
CASSPRTGANEKLFF
>.|TRBV5-4|.|TRBJ2-7
TGTGCCAGCAGCTCGGGACTCGAGCAGTACTTC
CASSSGLEQYF
>.|TRBV5-4|.|TRBJ2-6
TGTGCCAGCAGCAGACCTCAATCTGGGGCCAACGTCCTGACTTTC
CASSRPQSGANVLTF
>.|TRBV5-1|.|TRBJ1-1
TGCGCCAGCAGCACGGACGTGAACACTGAAGCTTTCTTT
CASSTDVNTEAFF
>TRBD1|TRBV18|.|TRBJ1-1
TGTGCCAGCTCATCTAGACAGGGGGGATCGAACACTGAAGCTTTCTTT
CASSSRQGGSNTEAFF
>.|TRBV19|.|TRBJ2-3
TGTGCCAGTAGTGCAGAGCCACCGGGAGCACTTACCTACTCCACAGATACGCAGTATTTT
CASSAEPPGALTYSTDTQYF
>.|TRBV19|.|TRBJ2-7
TGTGCCAGTAGTTCCGGGACGGCCGACGAGCAGTACTTC
CASSSGTADEQYF
>TRBD2|TRBV5-4|.|TRBJ2-5
TGTGCCAGCAGCTTGTCGGACCGGGGGACTAGGAACTTC
CASSLSDRGTRNF
>TRBD1|TRBV25-1|.|TRBJ2-5
TGTGCCAGCAGTGAGACAGGGCGGTTGGAGACCCAGTACTTC
CASSETGRLETQYF
>.|TRBV7-6|.|TRBJ2-7
TGTGCCAGCAGCTTAGGTCCGGATGGGGAGCAGTACTTC
CASSLGPDGEQYF
>.|TRBV4-2|.|TRBJ1-2
TGTGCCAGCAGCCAAGGGGCGGGGACTTCCTATGGCTACACCTTC
CASSQGAGTSYGYTF
>.|TRBV5-1|.|TRBJ1-2
TGCGCCAGCAGCGGGGGACTGTATGGCTACACCTTC
CASSGGLYGYTF
>.|TRBV19|.|TRBJ2-7
TGTGCCAGTAGTGTAACAGGGTTTGACGAGCAGTACTTC
CASSVTGFDEQYF
>TRBD2|TRBV7-9|.|TRBJ2-1
TGTGCCAGCAGCACCCAGGTAGCGGGGAGCTCCTACAATGAGCAGTTCTTC
CASSTQVAGSSYNEQFF
>.|TRBV11-2|.|TRBJ1-2
TGTGCCAGCAGCTTAGCGGGGCTGGATGGCTACACCTTC
CASSLAGLDGYTF
>TRBD2|TRBV2|.|TRBJ2-7
TGTGTGAGTTCGCTAGCGGGGGGGCCTAACTACGAGCAGTACTTC
CVSSLAGGPNYEQYF